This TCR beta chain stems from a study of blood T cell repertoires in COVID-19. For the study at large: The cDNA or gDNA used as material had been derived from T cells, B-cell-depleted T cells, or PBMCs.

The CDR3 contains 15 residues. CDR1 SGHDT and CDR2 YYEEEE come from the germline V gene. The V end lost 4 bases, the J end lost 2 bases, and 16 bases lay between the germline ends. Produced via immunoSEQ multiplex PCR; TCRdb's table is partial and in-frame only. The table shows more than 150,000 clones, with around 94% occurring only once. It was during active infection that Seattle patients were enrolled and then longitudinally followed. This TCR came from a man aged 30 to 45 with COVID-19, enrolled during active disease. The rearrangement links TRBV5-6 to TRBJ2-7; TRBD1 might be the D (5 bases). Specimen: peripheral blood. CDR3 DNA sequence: TGTGCCAGCAGCACAGGATCACCCTTAACCTACGAGCAGTACTTC. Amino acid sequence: CASSTGSPLTYEQYF.